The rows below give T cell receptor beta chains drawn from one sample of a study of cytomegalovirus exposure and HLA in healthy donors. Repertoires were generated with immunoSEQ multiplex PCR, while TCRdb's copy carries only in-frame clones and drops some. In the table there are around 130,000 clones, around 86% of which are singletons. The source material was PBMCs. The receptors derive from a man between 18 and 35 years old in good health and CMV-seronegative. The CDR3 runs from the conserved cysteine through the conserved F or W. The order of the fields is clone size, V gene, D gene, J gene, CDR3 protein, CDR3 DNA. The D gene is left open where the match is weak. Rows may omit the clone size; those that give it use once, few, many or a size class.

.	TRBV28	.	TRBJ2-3	CASSLREDTQYF	TGTGCCAGCAGTCTTCGGGAAGATACGCAGTATTTT
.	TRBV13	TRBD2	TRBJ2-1	CASSLASGYNEQFF	TGTGCCAGCAGCTTAGCTAGCGGGTACAATGAGCAGTTCTTC
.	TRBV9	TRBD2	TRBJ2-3	CASSVKKAGVSTDTQYF	TGTGCCAGCAGCGTCAAGAAAGCGGGGGTATCCACAGATACGCAGTATTTT
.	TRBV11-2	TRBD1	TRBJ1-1	CASSWDRVGDTEAFF	TGTGCCAGCAGCTGGGACAGGGTTGGAGACACTGAAGCTTTCTTT
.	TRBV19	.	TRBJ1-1	CASLLGGNTEAFF	TGTGCCAGCCTCTTGGGGGGGAACACTGAAGCTTTCTTT
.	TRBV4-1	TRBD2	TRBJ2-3	CASSLTQFSGGRTDTQYF	TGCGCCAGCAGCCTGACCCAGTTCTCGGGGGGACGCACAGATACGCAGTATTTT
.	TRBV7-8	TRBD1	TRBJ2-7	CASSLPIRTGGHEQYF	TGTGCCAGCAGCCTACCGATTCGTACAGGGGGACACGAGCAGTACTTC
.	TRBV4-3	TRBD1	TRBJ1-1	CASSQGSGGALAFF	TGCGCCAGCAGCCAAGGTTCAGGGGGCGCTTTGGCTTTCTTT
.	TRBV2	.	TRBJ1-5	CASSEGQTNQPQHF	TGTGCCAGCAGTGAAGGACAGACAAATCAGCCCCAGCATTTT
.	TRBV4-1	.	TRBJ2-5	CASSHQDSSLQETQYF	TGCGCCAGCAGCCATCAGGACAGCTCTCTCCAAGAGACCCAGTACTTC
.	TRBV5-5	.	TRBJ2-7	CASSLAGHYNF	TGTGCCAGCAGCTTGGCAGGACACTACAACTTC
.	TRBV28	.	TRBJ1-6	CASSLLAYGGVHSPLHF	TGTGCCAGCAGTTTATTGGCATACGGGGGGGTTCATTCACCCCTCCACTTT
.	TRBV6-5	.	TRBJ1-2	CASSYSIRVNYGYTF	TGTGCCAGCAGTTACTCGATTCGGGTAAACTATGGCTACACCTTC
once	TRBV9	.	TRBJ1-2	CASSWAGDGYTF	TGTGCCAGCAGCTGGGCAGGGGACGGCTACACCTTC
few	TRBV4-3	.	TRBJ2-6	CASSSHTSGANVLTF	TGCGCCAGCAGCTCCCACACCTCTGGGGCCAACGTCCTGACTTTC
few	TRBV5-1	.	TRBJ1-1	CASSFRGGQQGNTEAFF	TGCGCCAGCAGCTTCCGGGGGGGTCAACAGGGGAACACTGAAGCTTTCTTT
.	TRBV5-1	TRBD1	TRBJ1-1	CASSLGQGARAEAFF	TGCGCCAGCAGCTTGGGACAGGGGGCGAGGGCTGAAGCTTTCTTT
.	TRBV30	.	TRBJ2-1	CAWNRAIHEQFF	TGTGCCTGGAATAGAGCTATCCATGAGCAGTTCTTC
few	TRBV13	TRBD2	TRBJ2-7	CASSSRLAGAYEQYF	TGTGCCAGCAGCTCCCGACTAGCGGGGGCATACGAGCAGTACTTC